One and the same sample provided the 23 T cell receptor beta chains below, sequenced in a study of shared clonotypes between healthy human individuals. Some clones are missing from TCRdb's copy, which holds only in-frame ones; the method was immunoSEQ multiplex PCR. The sample includes 500,000 or so clones, roughly 95% seen only once; the top ten take about 0.068%. Sequencing used naive CD4+ T cells sorted from blood. Indicated subset: CD45RA+ positively selected. Receptors originate from a woman in her 30s in good health.

The chain couples TRBV14 to TRBJ1-2; a weak D match, TRBD1 (6 bases). The CDR3 is made up of 13 amino acids. V lost 1 base and J 7 bases, leaving 10 bases between the germline ends. Germline CDR1 SGHDN, CDR2 FVKESK. Here the CDR3 reads CASSQAKGGGYTF. Here the CDR3 DNA reads TGTGCCAGCAGCCAAGCTAAGGGGGGTGGCTACACCTTC.

V is TRBV6-5 and J is TRBJ1-1; D unresolved. Germline CDR1 reads MNHEY; CDR2 reads SVGAGI. With 6 bases removed from V and 2 bases from J, the gap between germline ends came to 13 bases. CDR3 length equals 14 residues. This chain's CDR3 is CASSPTSFNTEAFF. The CDR3 DNA is TGTGCCAGCAGCCCTACAAGCTTTAACACTGAAGCTTTCTTT.

CDR3 in DNA: TGTGCCAGCAGTTTAAACAGCTACGAGCAGTACTTC. It codes for CASSLNSYEQYF. The chain carries TRBV28 and TRBJ2-7; D not certain. The ends were cut back, 2 bases at V and 3 bases at J, with 5 bases in the middle. Germline V gene data show CDR1 as MDHEN and CDR2 as SYDVKM. CDR3 size: 12 residues.

This chain links TRBV20-1 with TRBJ1-4, with D hard to call. The V gene lost 0 bases and the J gene lost 7 bases, with 3 bases spanning the gap. CDR1 and CDR2 (germline): DFQATT, SNEGSKA (reference sequence). The length of the CDR3 is 11 residues. CDR3 loop: CSARESEKLFF. CDR3 DNA sequence: TGCAGTGCTAGAGAGAGTGAAAAACTGTTTTTT.

The chain joins TRBV5-1 to TRBJ2-5; no definite D call. The germline gives CDR1 SGHRS, CDR2 YFSETQ. The V end was cut by 4 bases, the J end by 3 bases, with 4 bases between. The CDR3 covers 11 residues. CDR3 sequence reads: CASSIEETQYF. The CDR3 DNA reads TGCGCCAGCAGCATAGAAGAGACCCAGTACTTC.

J is TRBJ1-2 and V is TRBV7-9; the D is unclear. The CDR3 sequence is 13 residues long. V dropped 1 base and J dropped 4 bases, with 7 bases sitting between them. Per the germline V gene, CDR1 is SEHNR and CDR2 is FQNEAQ (reference sequence). The CDR3: CASSLGEFYGYTF. The CDR3 DNA is TGTGCCAGCAGCTTAGGAGAGTTCTATGGCTACACCTTC.

J is TRBJ1-4 and V is TRBV6-5; D uncertain. The germline CDR1 and CDR2 sequences are MNHEY and SVGAGI. V lost 0 bases, J lost 5 bases, and 7 bases lay in between. The CDR3 spans 14 residues. In DNA, the CDR3 is TGTGCCAGCAGTTACTCTGGGCTGAATGAAAAACTGTTTTTT. Encoded protein: CASSYSGLNEKLFF.

V usage is TRBV11-2 and J usage is TRBJ2-7; 8 bases are a match to TRBD1. The CDR3 spans 13 residues. Germline values: CDR1 SGHAT, CDR2 FQNNGV. Losses at the gene ends were 5 bases for V and 12 bases for J; bases not matched to a gene: 12. The CDR3 region is CASSLTGAPRRYF. The DNA of the CDR3 is TGTGCCAGCAGCCTGACAGGGGCCCCGCGGCGGTACTTC.

The CDR3 DNA sequence: TGTGCCAGTAGTATCGGACTAGCGTTTAGCACAGATACGCAGTATTTT. Amino acid sequence: CASSIGLAFSTDTQYF. V gene TRBV19 combines with J gene TRBJ2-3; 9 nucleotides align to TRBD2. The germline gives CDR1 LNHDA, CDR2 SQIVND (reference sequence). The V gene end was trimmed by 3 bases and the J gene end by 0 bases; junction bases not matched to a gene: 4. This CDR3 is 16 amino acids long.

The chain combines TRBV2 with TRBJ2-7; D remains ambiguous. V was clipped by 5 bases and J by 2 bases, with 13 bases between them. Germline CDR1 reads SNHLY; CDR2 reads FYNNEI. The CDR3 is made up of 14 amino acids. The CDR3 DNA follows: TGTGCCAGCAGTCAAACTGAGCGACCCTACGAGCAGTACTTC. This translates into CASSQTERPYEQYF. Variable domain in full (rest from reference TRBV2 and TRBJ2-7): EPEVTQTPSHQVTQMGQEVILRCVPISNHLYFYWYRQILGQKVEFLVSFYNNEISEKSEIFDDQFSVERPDGSNFTLKIRSTKLEDSAMYFCASSQTERPYEQYFGPGTRLTVT.

This chain joins TRBV7-2 and TRBJ2-7; D is possibly TRBD2 (6 bases). Germline V gene lookup returns CDR1 SGHTA and CDR2 FQGNSA. The germline V and J ends were trimmed by 5 bases and 3 bases, with 17 bases remaining between them. This CDR3 comprises 15 residues. This CDR3 is CASSPAEGSIYEQYF. CDR3 sequence (DNA): TGTGCCAGCAGCCCGGCGGAGGGGTCAATCTACGAGCAGTACTTC. The variable domain in full, with the rest retrieved from reference TRBV7-2 and TRBJ2-7, is GAGVSQSPSNKVTEKGKDVELRCDPISGHTALYWYRQSLGQGLEFLIYFQGNSAPDKSGLPSDRFSAERTGGSVSTLTIQRTQQEDSAVYLCASSPAEGSIYEQYFGPGTRLTVT.

The genes are TRBV25-1 and TRBJ2-1, with D possibly being TRBD1 (6 bases). With 7 bases removed from V and 7 bases from J, the gap between germline ends came to 11 bases. The CDR3 spans 12 residues. Per the germline V gene, CDR1 is MGHDK and CDR2 is SYGVNS. The DNA of the CDR3 is TGTGCCAGCAACAACAGGGAAAATGAGCAGTTCTTC. Amino acid sequence: CASNNRENEQFF.

The chain recombines TRBV6-5 with TRBJ2-5, with TRBD1 identical over 7 bases. Germline CDR1 is MNHEY and CDR2 is SVGAGI. CDR3 length equals 15 residues. Losses at the gene ends were 6 bases for V and 2 bases for J; bases not matched to a gene: 9. For the CDR3, the DNA is TGTGCCAGCAGCCCCGACAGGGCGGAACAAGAGACCCAGTACTTC. This gives the protein CASSPDRAEQETQYF.

CDR3 in amino acids: CASSQTPGQGSGEQFF. The CDR3 coding sequence is TGTGCCAGCAGTCAAACCCCGGGACAGGGCTCTGGTGAGCAGTTCTTC. This chain connects TRBV7-9 to TRBJ2-1; 9 nucleotides match TRBD1. In germline, CDR1 is SEHNR, CDR2 FQNEAQ (reference sequence). This CDR3 is 16 amino acids long. V trimming: 6 bases; J trimming: 9 bases; junction bases outside the gene matches: 15. Filled out from reference TRBV7-9 and TRBJ2-1, the complete variable domain reads DTGVSQNPRHKITKRGQNVTFRCDPISEHNRLYWYRQTLGQGPEFLTYFQNEAQLEKSRLLSDRFSAERPKGSFSTLEIQRTEQGDSAMYLCASSQTPGQGSGEQFFGPGTRLTVL.

The chain employs TRBV19 and TRBJ2-5; 7 bases agree with TRBD1. CDR3 length equals 16 residues. Germline V gene sequence: CDR1 LNHDA, CDR2 SQIVND (reference sequence). J gave up 2 bases and V 4 bases, and 10 bases lay outside the gene matches. The CDR3 DNA reads TGTGCCAGTAGTACGGTTCCGGGACAGCGACAAGAGACCCAGTACTTC. Its translation: CASSTVPGQRQETQYF.

The chain uses TRBV5-6 and TRBJ2-1, with TRBD2 matching 8 bases. Germline lookup yields CDR1 SGHDT and CDR2 YYEEEE. This CDR3 is built from 16 residues. With 2 bases clipped from V and 7 bases from J, the junction kept 11 bases outside the gene matches. The CDR3, as DNA: TGTGCCAGCAGCTTCGGTCGGGCTAGCGGGTTAAATGAGCAGTTCTTC. Translating gives CASSFGRASGLNEQFF.

The chain employs TRBV6-6 and TRBJ1-1; 10 bases align to TRBD1. This CDR3 spans 14 amino acids. Germline values: CDR1 MNHNY, CDR2 SVGAGI (reference sequence). The V gene end was trimmed by 5 bases and the J gene end by 1 base; junction bases not matched to a gene: 1. The CDR3 is CASSRDRGNTEAFF. The DNA for the CDR3 is TGTGCCAGCAGTCGGGACAGGGGGAACACTGAAGCTTTCTTT.

This chain connects TRBV14 to TRBJ2-1; 12 bases line up with TRBD2. J lost 6 bases, V lost 0 bases, and 6 bases had no gene match. The CDR3 runs 17 residues. Germline CDR1 is SGHDN and CDR2 is FVKESK. The CDR3 nucleotides read TGTGCCAGCAGCCAAGAGGCCCTAGCGGGAGGGGGCAATGAGCAGTTCTTC. This encodes CASSQEALAGGGNEQFF.

This clone was recorded only once. The V gene is TRBV7-9, the J gene TRBJ2-2, with D tentatively TRBD1 (6 bases). With 2 bases removed from V and 2 bases from J, the gap between germline ends came to 9 bases. CDR1 and CDR2 (germline): SEHNR, FQNEAQ (reference sequence). The CDR3 consists of 15 residues. Here the CDR3 DNA reads TGTGCCAGCAGCTTATACGGGACAAACACCGGGGAGCTGTTTTTT. It codes for CASSLYGTNTGELFF.

The chain has TRBV29-1 and TRBJ2-5; TRBD1 aligns across 12 bases. The DNA end is more similar to TRBJ2-7, so the J call may be wrong. The CDR3 runs to 14 residues. The germline gives CDR1 SQVTM, CDR2 ANQGSEA. CDR3 DNA: TGCAGCGTGGAAACCGGGACAGGGGGCTTCGAGCAGTACTTC. Translation: CSVETGTGGFEQYF.

The J gene is TRBJ2-2, the V gene TRBV10-1; D uncertain. The CDR3 extends over 13 amino acids. Germline values: CDR1 WNHNN, CDR2 SYGVQD (reference sequence). Trimming left V 6 bases short and J 5 bases short, with 10 bases between. The CDR3: CASRPPGTGELFF. The CDR3, as DNA: TGCGCCAGCAGACCTCCCGGTACCGGGGAGCTGTTTTTT.

The J gene is TRBJ2-1, the V gene TRBV7-9; a weak D match, TRBD2 (6 bases). The CDR3 runs to 18 residues. Trimming shortened V by 3 bases and J by 0 bases, and 18 bases separated the two germline ends. Germline V gives CDR1 SEHNR, CDR2 FQNEAQ (reference sequence). The CDR3 sequence is CASSLKSRGGPSYNEQFF. In DNA form, the CDR3 reads TGTGCCAGCAGCTTGAAATCGCGGGGCGGGCCCTCCTACAATGAGCAGTTCTTC.

The gene calls are TRBV21-1 and TRBJ1-4. TRBV21-1 is a pseudogene. This CDR3 contains 13 residues. DNA for the CDR3: TGTGCCAGCAGCAAAGTGTACGGCCAAGATCTGTTTTTT. Encoded protein: CASSKVYGQDLFF.